This T cell receptor (beta chain) was identified in a study of control samples from healthy donors and cancer patients. Measured with immunoSEQ multiplex PCR; TCRdb has only the in-frame clones, and not every one. The sample includes tens of thousands of clones, more than 75% of them seen just once. The CDR3 is 14 amino acids. V lost 4 bases to trimming and J lost 6 bases, with 16 bases between them. Germline loops: CDR1 SGHKS, CDR2 YYEKEE (reference sequence). This chain links TRBV5-5 with TRBJ1-1, with D perhaps matching TRBD1 (5 bases). The sequenced sample consisted of PBMCs. The origin of this receptor is a woman aged 45-65 years with lung cancer. The CDR3 spells CASSPHEGRAEAFF. CDR3 nucleotide sequence: TGTGCCAGCAGCCCTCACGAGGGGAGGGCTGAAGCTTTCTTT.